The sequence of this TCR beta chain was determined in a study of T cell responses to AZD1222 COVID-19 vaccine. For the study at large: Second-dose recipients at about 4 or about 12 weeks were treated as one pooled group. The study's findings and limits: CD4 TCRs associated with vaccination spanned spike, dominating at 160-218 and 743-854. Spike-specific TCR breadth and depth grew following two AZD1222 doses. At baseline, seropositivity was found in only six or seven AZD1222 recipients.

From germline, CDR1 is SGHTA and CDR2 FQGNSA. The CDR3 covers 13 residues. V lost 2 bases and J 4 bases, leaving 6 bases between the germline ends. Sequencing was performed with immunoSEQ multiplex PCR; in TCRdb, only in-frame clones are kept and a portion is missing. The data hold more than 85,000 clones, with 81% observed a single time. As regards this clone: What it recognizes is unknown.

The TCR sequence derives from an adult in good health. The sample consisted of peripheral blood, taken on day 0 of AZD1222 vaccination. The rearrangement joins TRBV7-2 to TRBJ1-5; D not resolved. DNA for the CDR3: TGTGCCAGCAGCTTACAGAAAAATCAGCCCCAGCATTTT. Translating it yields CASSLQKNQPQHF.